This TCR beta chain was identified in a study of shared clonotypes between healthy human individuals. General study points: Some clonotypes were shared by all four sorted-subset donors, while others were not shared. The non-shared ones had lower generation probabilities than the shared ones. Enrolling few donors narrowed the genetic and exposure-history diversity that was represented. Exclusively blood specimens were collected; tissue repertoires likely differ.

Regarding this clone: What it recognizes is unknown.

Germline lookup yields CDR1 SGDLS and CDR2 YYNGEE. The CDR3 totals 14 residues. Trimming left V 0 bases short and J 6 bases short, with 9 bases between. Libraries were prepared by immunoSEQ multiplex PCR; TCRdb keeps only in-frame clonotypes and omits some of them. The table shows roughly 1,000,000 clones, with approximately 78% occurring only once. The origin of this receptor is a man aged 18 to 29 in good health. Some clones in this sample may be carry-over from other donors' samples. This rearrangement joins TRBV9 to TRBJ1-4, with D maybe TRBD1 (6 bases). Source material: memory CD4+ T cells from PBMCs. Subset given: CD45RA-negative fraction. The CDR3 is CASSVVAGDEKLFF. CDR3 DNA: TGTGCCAGCAGCGTAGTGGCAGGGGATGAAAAACTGTTTTTT.